The rows below give T cell receptor beta chains drawn from one sample of a study of T-cell reconstitution after alpha-beta-depleted transplantation in children. TCRdb used MiXCR to reprocess the PCR reads, holding one entry per CDR3 protein. The data show a few hundred thousand distinct CDR3 sequences, 9.5% to 13% seen once. The sample here was peripheral blood, taken 180 days after TCRalphabeta/CD19-depleted stem cell transplant. Receptor source: a male patient aged 2-9 years who had a stem cell transplant for chronic granulomatous disease, so the T cells may come from the graft donor. Both conserved end residues are part of each CDR3. The D gene is left open where the match is weak. Only part of the rows carry a size: once, few, many, or a class if the clone is expanded.

J gene,clone size,CDR3 length,V gene,D gene,CDR3 protein,CDR3 DNA
TRBJ1-5,many,14,TRBV5-1,TRBD1,CASSFGQGEQPQHF,TGCGCCAGCAGCTTCGGACAGGGAGAGCAGCCCCAGCATTTT
TRBJ1-1,many,17,TRBV5-6,NA,CASSLTTGRKRGTEAFF,TGTGCCAGCAGCTTAACGACAGGTAGGAAGAGGGGCACTGAAGCTTTCTTT
TRBJ1-5,many,16,TRBV11-2,NA,CASSLGTRGGDQPQHF,TGTGCCAGCAGCCTAGGGACCCGTGGAGGGGATCAGCCCCAGCATTTT
TRBJ2-4,many,12,TRBV20-1,TRBD2,CSARTSGGLLYF,TGCAGTGCTAGAACCAGCGGGGGCCTTTTATACTTC
TRBJ2-7,few,15,TRBV4-1,NA,CASSPQEEAFYEQYF,TGCGCCAGCAGCCCACAAGAGGAGGCCTTCTACGAGCAGTACTTC
TRBJ1-6,many,18,TRBV13,TRBD1,CASSFLPLTGNKNSPLHF,TGTGCCAGCAGCTTTCTCCCCTTGACAGGGAATAAAAATTCACCCCTCCACTTT
TRBJ2-7,many,14,TRBV20-1,NA,CSARAGHGGYEQYF,TGCAGTGCTAGAGCAGGACACGGCGGCTACGAGCAGTACTTC
TRBJ2-2,many,12,TRBV29-1,NA,CSVPRETKELFF,TGCAGCGTTCCTCGTGAGACTAAGGAGCTGTTTTTT
TRBJ2-7,NA,12,TRBV7-6,NA,CASSDRQTEQYF,TGTGCCAGCAGCGATCGACAGACCGAGCAGTACTTC
TRBJ1-5,many,13,TRBV16,NA,CASSPRSTQPQHF,TGTGCCAGCAGCCCCCGTTCCACTCAGCCCCAGCATTTT
TRBJ2-7,many,15,TRBV12-3/TRBV12-4,NA,CASSLGLAVTYEQYF,TGTGCCAGCAGTTTAGGGCTAGCCGTTACCTACGAGCAGTACTTC
TRBJ1-5,many,15,TRBV5-4,NA,CASSNSGVPNQPQHF,TGTGCCAGCAGCAACTCAGGGGTCCCAAATCAGCCCCAGCATTTT
TRBJ2-5,many,15,TRBV7-2,NA,CASSLATQGYTTQYF,TGTGCCAGCAGCTTGGCGACGCAGGGTTACACGACCCAGTACTTC
TRBJ2-1,many,14,TRBV20-1,NA,CSARAPGYYNEQFF,TGCAGTGCTAGAGCCCCGGGTTACTACAATGAGCAGTTCTTC
TRBJ2-3,many,14,TRBV7-6,TRBD1,CASSLGTAADTQYF,TGTGCCAGCAGCCTGGGGACAGCTGCAGATACGCAGTATTTT
TRBJ1-1,many,13,TRBV29-1,NA,CSVGPGSVTEAFF,TGCAGCGTTGGACCGGGGTCTGTCACTGAAGCTTTCTTT
TRBJ2-7,many,12,TRBV29-1,TRBD1,CSVGPGGKEQYF,TGCAGCGTCGGACCAGGGGGCAAGGAGCAGTACTTC
TRBJ2-6,many,18,TRBV5-5,TRBD2,CASSFSGRLSSGANVLTF,TGTGCCAGCAGCTTTAGCGGGAGACTGTCCTCTGGGGCCAACGTCCTGACTTTC
TRBJ2-6,many,16,TRBV20-1,NA,CSAIDILAAGANVLTF,TGCAGTGCCATAGACATATTGGCGGCTGGGGCCAACGTCCTGACTTTC
TRBJ2-3,many,11,TRBV29-1,NA,CSVGGADTQYF,TGCAGCGTTGGGGGCGCAGATACGCAGTATTTT
TRBJ2-7,many,15,TRBV7-9,TRBD2,CASSPEVGRGYEQYF,TGTGCCAGCAGCCCAGAGGTGGGGAGGGGATACGAGCAGTACTTC
TRBJ2-3,many,13,TRBV20-1,NA,CSAGVDRSDTQYF,TGCAGTGCGGGGGTCGACAGATCAGATACGCAGTATTTT
TRBJ2-7,many,15,TRBV28,TRBD2,CASSPPGLAPYEQYF,TGTGCCAGCAGTCCCCCCGGACTAGCTCCCTACGAGCAGTACTTC
TRBJ2-2,few,17,TRBV18,NA,CASSPLPPPTRTGELFF,TGTGCCAGCTCACCTCTTCCCCCCCCGACAAGGACCGGGGAGCTGTTTTTT
TRBJ1-4,many,12,TRBV20-1,NA,CSARGGRGKLFF,TGCAGTGCTAGGGGGGGGCGGGGAAAACTGTTTTTT
TRBJ2-3,many,14,TRBV6-5,NA,CASSYSTSRDTQYF,TGTGCCAGCAGTTACTCGACGTCGCGGGATACGCAGTATTTT
TRBJ2-1,many,19,TRBV5-1,TRBD2,CASSLELAGGSSSYNEQFF,TGCGCCAGCAGCTTGGAACTAGCGGGAGGTTCGAGCTCCTACAATGAGCAGTTCTTC
TRBJ2-1,few,16,TRBV5-1,TRBD2,CASSPGTSRGYNEQFF,TGCGCCAGCAGCCCTGGGACTAGCCGAGGGTACAATGAGCAGTTCTTC
TRBJ1-4,many,12,TRBV12-3/TRBV12-4,TRBD1,CASSIQGFQLFF,TGTGCCAGCAGCATACAGGGGTTCCAACTGTTTTTT
TRBJ2-5,many,15,TRBV5-1,NA,CASSFPAGPQETQYF,TGCGCCAGCAGCTTCCCCGCAGGGCCCCAAGAGACCCAGTACTTC